The 17 T cell receptor beta chains in this list originate from one sample, sequenced in a study of blood T cell repertoires in COVID-19. TCRdb's table, derived via immunoSEQ multiplex PCR, lists solely in-frame clones and lacks some. The sample includes around 300,000 clones, 75% to 90% of them seen just once. Input material: PBMCs or T cells enriched from blood (not recorded which). These receptors all come from a man aged 25-40 years who had recovered from COVID-19.

The genes are TRBV30 and TRBJ1-6, with D perhaps TRBD1 (5 bases). The CDR3 sequence is 14 residues long. The V end lost 0 bases, the J end lost 9 bases, and 12 bases lay between the germline ends. Germline V gene data show CDR1 as GTSNPN and CDR2 as SVGIG (reference sequence). The CDR3 DNA reads TGTGCCTGGAGTGTCGGGGGTTTAGGTTCACCCCTCCACTTT. This gives the protein CAWSVGGLGSPLHF.

The chain combines TRBV2 with TRBJ1-4; D is ambiguous. The germline V gene has CDR1 SNHLY and CDR2 FYNNEI. The CDR3 length is 12 residues. V was pared by 6 bases and J by 5 bases, with 7 bases between. CDR3: CASRSHNEKLFF. In DNA, the CDR3 is TGTGCCAGCAGGTCACACAATGAAAAACTGTTTTTT.

The rearrangement uses TRBV7-6 and TRBJ1-2, with TRBD1 identical over 7 bases. The CDR3 has 13 amino acids. V shed 1 base, J shed 8 bases, and the junction held 4 bases outside the gene matches. Germline CDR1 and CDR2: SGHVS and FNYEAQ. The CDR3 DNA reads as TGTGCCAGCAGCTTAGGCCAGGGGGGCGGCTACACCTTC. Encoded protein: CASSLGQGGGYTF. The full variable domain, completed using reference TRBV7-6 and TRBJ1-2, is GAGVSQSPRYKVTKRGQDVALRCDPISGHVSLYWYRQALGQGPEFLTYFNYEAQQDKSGLPNDRFSAERPEGSISTLTIQRTEQRDSAMYRCASSLGQGGGYTFGSGTRLTVV.

This CDR3 is CASSLAGRETQYF. The CDR3 region has the DNA TGTGCCAGCAGTTTAGCTGGGCGAGAGACCCAGTACTTC. This chain links TRBV12-3 or TRBV12-4 with TRBJ2-5; D unclear. The CDR3 runs 13 residues. The V gene lost 0 bases and the J gene lost 4 bases, with 6 bases spanning the gap.

This chain joins TRBV7-8 and TRBJ1-4; D is unclear. V lost 1 base and J 8 bases, leaving 17 bases between the germline ends. CDR1 and CDR2 (germline): SGHVS, FQNEAQ. This CDR3 spans 16 amino acids. The CDR3 sequence: CASSLGRVERIEKLFF. In DNA form, the CDR3 reads TGTGCCAGCAGCTTAGGAAGGGTTGAGCGGATAGAAAAACTGTTTTTT.

The chain carries TRBV5-6 and TRBJ2-2, with 9 bases lining up with TRBD1. CDR1 is SGHDT and CDR2 is YYEEEE in the germline V gene. CDR3 length: 16 amino acids. J lost 6 bases, V lost 4 bases, and 10 bases had no gene match. CDR3 nucleotide sequence: TGTGCCAGCAGCACAGCTCACACAGGGGGCTCCGGGGAGCTGTTTTTT. Translating gives CASSTAHTGGSGELFF.

DNA of the CDR3: TGTGCCAGCAGTATGACAGGGGCTGGCAATCAGCCCCAGCATTTT. It codes for CASSMTGAGNQPQHF. The chain employs TRBV28 and TRBJ1-5, with TRBD1 matching over 8 bases. This CDR3 is built from 15 residues. With V trimmed by 5 bases and J by 2 bases, 5 bases remained unmatched. CDR1 is MDHEN, CDR2 SYDVKM, per germline.

The chain employs TRBV29-1 and TRBJ1-1, with 7 positions matching TRBD1. The CDR3 is 11 residues long. The germline V gene has CDR1 SQVTM and CDR2 ANQGSEA. Trimming cost V 5 bases and J 8 bases; bases outside gene matches: 5. CDR3 sequence: CSVWTGEEAFF. As DNA, the CDR3 is TGCAGCGTTTGGACAGGAGAAGAAGCTTTCTTT.

The count of this clone is one. The genes are TRBV6-1 and TRBJ1-2; possible D gene TRBD1, 5 bases. Germline V gene sequence: CDR1 MNHNS, CDR2 SASEGT. V lost 1 base to trimming and J lost 2 bases, with 5 bases between them. This CDR3 contains 13 residues. This chain's CDR3 is CASSEGGNYGYTF. The CDR3 DNA sequence: TGTGCCAGCAGTGAAGGGGGCAACTATGGCTACACCTTC.

The chain has TRBV6-5 and TRBJ1-1; the D is unclear. V lost 7 bases, J lost 1 base, and 10 bases lay in between. CDR1 MNHEY and CDR2 SVGAGI come from the germline V gene. The CDR3 consists of 13 residues. The CDR3 spells CASITVSNTEAFF. In DNA, the CDR3 is TGTGCCAGCATTACAGTTTCGAACACTGAAGCTTTCTTT.

This clone has just one count. The chain combines TRBV6-5 with TRBJ2-7; tentatively, D is TRBD1 (6 bases). CDR1 and CDR2 from the germline V gene are MNHEY and SVGAGI. V was shortened by 2 bases and J by 1 base, with 12 bases between the two germline ends. The CDR3 runs to 15 residues. The CDR3 here is CASSYDRQVSYEQYF. The CDR3 DNA follows: TGTGCCAGCAGTTACGACCGACAGGTGTCCTACGAGCAGTACTTC.

This clone was picked up a small number of times. This chain links TRBV7-9 with TRBJ1-2; D is unresolved. CDR1 and CDR2 (germline): SEHNR, FQNEAQ (reference sequence). The V end was cut by 0 bases, the J end by 0 bases, with 11 bases between. This CDR3 spans 16 amino acids. The CDR3 nucleotides are TGTGCCAGCAGCTTAGCAGCCCAGGCAGCTAACTATGGCTACACCTTC. Amino acid sequence: CASSLAAQAANYGYTF.

The V call is TRBV10-3, the J call TRBJ2-3; 8 bases agree with TRBD1. CDR1 and CDR2 (germline): ENHRY, SYGVKD. The CDR3 consists of 16 residues. Losses at the gene ends were 3 bases for V and 2 bases for J; bases not matched to a gene: 7. CDR3 sequence: CAISDFRDRYTDTQYF. Here the CDR3 DNA reads TGTGCCATCAGTGACTTCCGGGACAGGTACACAGATACGCAGTATTTT.

The chain couples TRBV6-2 or TRBV6-3 to TRBJ2-7, with 9 nucleotides matching TRBD1. This CDR3 region has 14 residues. The V gene end was trimmed by 2 bases and the J gene end by 3 bases; junction bases not matched to a gene: 2. Germline-derived CDR1 and CDR2 are MNHEY and SVGEGT. CDR3 DNA: TGTGCCAGCAGTTACCGGGACAGGGACTACGAGCAGTACTTC. It codes for CASSYRDRDYEQYF.

The genes are TRBV19 and TRBJ2-4, with TRBD1 matching 11 bases. V shed 6 bases and J 3 bases; nucleotides not matched to a gene: 13. Germline V CDR1 and CDR2: LNHDA, SQIVND (reference sequence). CDR3 size: 18 residues. The CDR3 coding sequence is TGTGCCAGTAGGCCGGACAGGGGGCGCCGGTACGGCAAAAACATTCAGTACTTC. This codes for CASRPDRGRRYGKNIQYF.

This chain uses TRBV18 with TRBJ2-6; the match to TRBD1 covers 8 bases. The CDR3 extends over 18 amino acids. Germline V lookup: CDR1 KGHSH, CDR2 LQKENI. V was pared by 0 bases and J by 0 bases, with 4 bases of the junction left unmatched. CDR3 sequence reads: CASSPPNRGASGANVLTF. CDR3 nucleotides: TGTGCCAGCTCACCACCAAACAGGGGGGCCTCTGGGGCCAACGTCCTGACTTTC.

The chain employs TRBV3-1 (or the pseudogene TRBV3-2) and TRBJ2-7, with D possibly being TRBD2 (5 bases). The CDR3 runs to 17 residues. Germline V gene lookup returns CDR1 LGHDT and CDR2 YNNKEL (reference sequence). V was cut by 3 bases and J by 0 bases, with 18 bases left in between. The CDR3 sequence is CASSHPEGQSSSYEQYF. The CDR3 DNA reads as TGTGCCAGCAGCCATCCCGAGGGCCAGTCAAGCTCCTACGAGCAGTACTTC.